These 27 T cell receptor beta chains were all obtained from the same sample, sequenced in a study of Graves' ophthalmopathy and Graves' hyperthyroidism. Investigators amplified TCR beta CDR3 regions from RNA transcripts. First-round RT-PCR relied on HTBI primers, and a second-round multiplex PCR came next. MiXCR was run by TCRdb on the multiplex PCR reads, yielding one entry per CDR3 protein. The table lists a few hundred thousand distinct CDR3 sequences, roughly 40% of them singletons. The sample taken for sequencing was peripheral blood or thyroid tissue (not recorded which). Receptors originate from an adult man with Graves' hyperthyroidism.

The rearrangement links TRBV7-9 to TRBJ1-4; 10 nucleotides match TRBD1. V lost 3 bases, J lost 6 bases, and 13 bases stayed unmatched. Germline values: CDR1 SEHNR, CDR2 FQNEAQ (reference sequence). CDR3 length: 18 amino acids. The CDR3 bases are TGTGCCAGCAGCTTCCGGGACAGGGGCCGCCCGGATGATGAAAAACTGTTTTTT. Translated: CASSFRDRGRPDDEKLFF.

This clonotype was seen only a few times. V usage is TRBV12-3 or TRBV12-4 and J usage is TRBJ1-1; maybe TRBD1 (6 bases). The V and J ends lost 6 bases and 0 bases respectively, with 26 bases between them. CDR3 length equals 19 residues. DNA for the CDR3: TGTGCCAGCAGCCCCCAACCTCGAACAGGGCGCCTATTGAACACTGAAGCTTTCTTT. Translated: CASSPQPRTGRLLNTEAFF.

Ten or more counts support this clonotype. The V gene is TRBV27, the J gene TRBJ1-6; D is undetermined. The germline gives CDR1 MNHEY, CDR2 SMNVEV (reference sequence). The CDR3 totals 13 residues. The ends were cut back, 4 bases at V and 7 bases at J, with 8 bases in the middle. CDR3 sequence reads: CASSSYWNSPLHF. The CDR3 bases are TGTGCCAGCAGTTCATATTGGAATTCACCCCTCCACTTT.

As regards this clonotype: A much larger clone lies a single base off, so this may be a read error. This chain connects TRBV9 to TRBJ1-3; possibly TRBD1 for D (6 bases). Germline V gene data show CDR1 as SGDLS and CDR2 as YYNGEE. The CDR3 is 15 residues long. CDR3 protein: CASSLAGVFGNTIHF. The DNA for the CDR3 is TGTGCCAGCAGCTTGGCAGGGGTTTTTGGAAACACCATACATTTT. The variable domain in full, completed from reference TRBV9 and TRBJ1-3, reads DSGVTQTPKHLITATGQRVTLRCSPRSGDLSVYWYQQSLDQGLQFLIQYYNGEERAKGNILERFSAQQFPDLHSELNLSSLELGDSALYFCASSLAGVFGNTIHFGEGSWLTVV.

This chain links TRBV6-6 with TRBJ1-4; 7 bases align to TRBD1. The germline CDR1 and CDR2 sequences are MNHNY and SVGAGI (reference sequence). V lost 5 bases and J lost 8; bases outside the gene matches: 11. This CDR3 is built from 15 residues. The CDR3 loop reads CASSDGTGVGEKLFF. The CDR3, as DNA: TGTGCCAGCAGTGACGGCACAGGGGTTGGGGAAAAACTGTTTTTT.

The V call is TRBV7-3, the J call TRBJ2-5; 8 nucleotides agree with TRBD2. Per germline, CDR1 SGHTA and CDR2 FQGTGA. The CDR3 has 13 amino acids. Trimming removed 5 bases from V and 3 bases from J; junction bases left unmatched: 2. The CDR3 bases are TGTGCCAGCAGCCGGGGACTAGAAGAGACCCAGTACTTC. Translating gives CASSRGLEETQYF.

At least ten counts were recorded for this clonotype. This chain joins TRBV29-1 and TRBJ1-1, with unresolved D. V dropped 0 bases and J dropped 0 bases, with 8 bases sitting between them. CDR1 is SQVTM, CDR2 ANQGSEA, per germline. There are 14 residues in the CDR3. The CDR3, as DNA: TGCAGCGTTGAAGATCCATTAATGAACACTGAAGCTTTCTTT. Translating gives CSVEDPLMNTEAFF.

CDR3 sequence: CASSLERGSYTDTQYF. As DNA, the CDR3 is TGTGCCAGCAGCTTAGAACGAGGCAGCTACACAGATACGCAGTATTTT. The rearrangement joins TRBV11-2 to TRBJ2-3; no definite D call. CDR1 SGHAT and CDR2 FQNNGV come from the germline V gene. CDR3 length: 16 residues. Trimming removed 0 bases from V and 2 bases from J, with 12 bases in between.

In this sample, this clonotype turned up many times. V is TRBV19 and J is TRBJ2-7; weak D call: TRBD1 (6 bases). Germline CDR1 reads LNHDA; CDR2 reads SQIVND (reference sequence). The CDR3 has 16 residues. Trimming cost V 5 bases and J 6 bases, with 23 bases left between them. CDR3 in amino acids: CASSLSSRGGGGEQYF. The DNA of the CDR3 is TGTGCCAGTAGTCTCTCCTCCAGGGGTGGGGGCGGCGAGCAGTACTTC.

With respect to this clonotype: Without the conserved terminal phenylalanine or tryptophan, this CDR3 likely stems from a read error. The rearrangement joins TRBV11-2 to TRBJ2-5, with 8 bases that match TRBD1. The CDR3 runs to 13 residues. Trimming took 6 bases from V and 4 from J; bases not matched to a gene: 4. CDR1 is SGHAT and CDR2 is FQNNGV in the germline V gene. CDR3 in amino acids: CASRQGQAETQYL. The CDR3 DNA follows: TGTGCCAGCAGACAGGGACAGGCAGAGACCCAGTACCTC.

This clonotype was seen a handful of times. The rearrangement uses TRBV2 and TRBJ2-5; TRBD1 aligns across 7 bases. CDR1 and CDR2 from the germline V gene are SNHLY and FYNNEI. This CDR3 comprises 13 residues. The J segment lost 7 bases and the V segment lost 3 bases, leaving 5 bases of the junction unmatched. The CDR3 sequence is CASSDTQGVTQYF. In nucleotides, the CDR3 is TGTGCCAGCAGTGATACGCAGGGGGTGACCCAGTACTTC.

The sample holds a few counts of this clonotype. This chain joins TRBV2 and TRBJ1-1; D not resolved. Germline V gene lookup returns CDR1 SNHLY and CDR2 FYNNEI. V was trimmed by 8 bases and J by 3 bases, leaving 7 bases between them. The CDR3 covers 11 residues. The chain's CDR3 is CASRRDTEAFF. In nucleotides, the CDR3 is TGTGCCAGCCGCCGGGACACTGAAGCTTTCTTT.

V and J are TRBV7-9 and TRBJ2-5, with D possibly TRBD2 on 7 matching bases. The CDR3 is made up of 12 amino acids. Germline assignment: CDR1 SEHNR and CDR2 FQNEAQ (reference sequence). V was cut by 5 bases and J by 7 bases, with 11 bases left in between. The CDR3 spells CASSPRGGTQYF. For the CDR3, the DNA is TGTGCCAGCAGCCCAAGGGGGGGGACCCAGTACTTC.

This clonotype was seen many times. The CDR3 sequence: CSVAQGARGDTEAFF. The CDR3 region has the DNA TGCAGCGTTGCACAGGGGGCGCGGGGTGATACTGAAGCTTTCTTT. The chain is built from TRBV29-1 and TRBJ1-1, with 9 nucleotides matching TRBD1. CDR1 SQVTM and CDR2 ANQGSEA come from the germline V gene. The CDR3 runs to 15 residues. V shed 4 bases, J shed 5 bases, and the junction held 11 bases outside the gene matches.

This sequence joins TRBV7-2 and TRBJ1-2; D remains unclear. Germline lookup yields CDR1 SGHTA and CDR2 FQGNSA. This CDR3 comprises 10 residues. Trimming took 5 bases from V and 9 from J, leaving 7 bases between them. The DNA for the CDR3 is TGTGCCAGCAGCGAAACAAGCTACACCTTC. It yields the protein CASSETSYTF.

V gene TRBV19 combines with J gene TRBJ1-5; no firm D call. Per the germline V gene, CDR1 is LNHDA and CDR2 is SQIVND (reference sequence). Trimming pared 7 bases from V and 4 bases from J, leaving 8 bases between. CDR3 length: 12 amino acids. CDR3 amino acids: CASTSGNQPQHF. The CDR3 nucleotides are TGTGCCAGTACTTCTGGTAATCAGCCCCAGCATTTT.

This clonotype occurred a few times. The V call is TRBV10-3, the J call TRBJ2-3; 7 nucleotides match TRBD1. J lost 2 bases, V lost 7 bases, and 9 bases had no gene match. The CDR3 totals 15 residues. Per the germline V gene, CDR1 is ENHRY and CDR2 is SYGVKD. The CDR3 DNA follows: TGTGCCATCAAGGGGGCCAGGGGATACACAGATACGCAGTATTTT. Residues: CAIKGARGYTDTQYF.

The table lists this clonotype with a few counts. The chain employs TRBV10-3 and TRBJ2-7; 8 bases are a match to TRBD1. The J call is uncertain, as TRBJ2-1 better fits the DNA end. CDR1 and CDR2 (germline): ENHRY, SYGVKD. The CDR3 is 13 residues long. CDR3 nucleotides: TGTGCCATCATGAGGCAGGGGGCGAATGAGCAGTTCTTC. This translates into CAIMRQGANEQFF.

For this clonotype: Possible read error: a much larger clone is one base away. Lacking the conserved final phenylalanine or tryptophan, this CDR3 likely reflects a read error. J is TRBJ1-3 and V is TRBV12-3 or TRBV12-4; 8 positions agree with TRBD1. V lost 5 bases and J lost 1; bases outside the gene matches: 10. There are 17 residues in the CDR3. The CDR3 sequence: CASSLGQGSLSGNTIYS. In DNA, the CDR3 is TGTGCCAGCAGTCTAGGACAGGGCAGTTTGTCTGGAAACACCATATATTCT.

In this sample, this clonotype turned up a few times. The V gene is TRBV7-9, the J gene TRBJ2-7; TRBD1 matches at 11 bases. The germline CDR1 and CDR2 sequences are SEHNR and FQNEAQ (reference sequence). V dropped 5 bases and J dropped 2; count of bases not matched to a gene: 11. The CDR3 runs to 17 residues. The CDR3 protein is CASSQDLPGQGAYEQYF. The CDR3 DNA follows: TGTGCCAGCAGCCAAGATCTGCCGGGACAGGGGGCCTACGAGCAGTACTTC.

This clonotype occurred many times. The chain uses TRBV5-1 and TRBJ1-1; 7 bases agree with TRBD1. Germline-derived CDR1 and CDR2 are SGHRS and YFSETQ. The CDR3 has 13 residues. After removal of 4 bases from V and 5 bases from J, the junction contained 5 bases not matched to a gene. CDR3 sequence (DNA): TGCGCCAGCAGCCCACCGACAGGGACTGAAGCTTTCTTT. Its protein is CASSPPTGTEAFF.

This clonotype appeared many times. The chain couples TRBV27 to TRBJ1-1; D is undetermined. Germline V gene sequence: CDR1 MNHEY, CDR2 SMNVEV (reference sequence). This CDR3 contains 15 residues. V lost 2 bases, J lost 0 bases, and 10 bases lay in between. In DNA form, the CDR3 reads TGTGCCAGCAGTTTAGGGATCGGGTTGAACACTGAAGCTTTCTTT. It yields the protein CASSLGIGLNTEAFF.

On this clonotype: This may be a read error, as it is one base from a much larger clone. The chain has TRBV5-1 and TRBJ2-7; tentative D call: TRBD2 (5 bases). Germline lookup yields CDR1 SGHRS and CDR2 YFSETQ. The CDR3 loop spans 13 amino acids. As DNA, the CDR3 is TGCGCCGGCAGCTCAAGCGGCCACTACGAGCAGTACTTC. It encodes CAGSSSGHYEQYF.

This clonotype has ten or more counts. The rearrangement uses TRBV6-5 and TRBJ2-5; 8 bases agree with TRBD2. Unmatched junction bases numbered 5, after V lost 7 bases and J lost 4 bases. The CDR3 is made up of 13 amino acids. Germline CDR1 reads MNHEY; CDR2 reads SVGAGI. DNA for the CDR3: TGTGCCAGCACCAGCGGGAGACCAGAGACCCAGTACTTC. It yields the protein CASTSGRPETQYF.

With respect to this clonotype: This is likely a read error, given that the CDR3 carries no conserved phenylalanine or tryptophan at its end. CDR3 sequence: CASSYGPGINQPQHS. The CDR3 DNA reads as TGCGCCAGCAGCTACGGGCCAGGAATCAATCAGCCCCAGCATTCT. This rearrangement joins TRBV4-1 to TRBJ1-5; D is unclear. Germline values: CDR1 MGHRA, CDR2 YSYEKL. CDR3 length: 15 amino acids. V gave up 5 bases and J gave up 3 bases, with 14 bases separating them.

The V and J genes are TRBV10-3 and TRBJ1-3; TRBD1 aligns across 7 bases. The CDR3 extends over 13 amino acids. Germline CDR1 is ENHRY and CDR2 is SYGVKD. The V and J ends lost 0 bases and 8 bases, in that order; junction bases with no gene match: 1. The CDR3 is CAISESTGDTIYF. In DNA, the CDR3 is TGTGCCATCAGTGAGTCCACAGGGGACACCATATATTTT.

Note on this clonotype: A much larger clone sits a single nucleotide away, making a read error possible. V is TRBV6-2 or TRBV6-3 and J is TRBJ1-1, with D uncertain. This CDR3 comprises 17 residues. Germline CDR1 is MNHEY and CDR2 is SVGEGT. Trimming left V 5 bases short and J 3 bases short, with 22 bases between. The CDR3 coding sequence is TGTGCCAGCAGTGAAATTCGGGCAGCTCGACTGGACACTGAAGCTTTCTTT. It codes for CASSEIRAARLDTEAFF.